This passage covers 7 T cell receptor beta chains from one sample sequenced in a study of OX40 agonist ivuxolimab in advanced cancers. The assay was immunoSEQ multiplex PCR, and TCRdb's table has in-frame clones only and misses some. Among over 14,000 clones listed, 65% to 80% were seen once. Material: CD4+ or CD8+ T cells sorted from blood, obtained in a trial of the OX40 agonist ivuxolimab. These receptor sequences come from an adult with an advanced solid tumor such as melanoma, head and neck, liver or kidney cancer.

This clone was counted only a few times. This chain connects TRBV4-1 to TRBJ1-6; TRBD1 agrees at 12 bases. Trimming removed 0 bases from V and 8 bases from J; junction bases left unmatched: 2. The CDR3 covers 16 residues. Germline V gives CDR1 MGHRA, CDR2 YSYEKL. Here the CDR3 DNA reads TGCGCCAGCAGCCAAGAAGGGACAGGGGGCTATTCACCCCTCCACTTT. Translated: CASSQEGTGGYSPLHF.

The V and J genes are TRBV28 and TRBJ1-5, with 9 bases that match TRBD1. The V gene's germline CDR1 is MDHEN and CDR2 SYDVKM. This CDR3 has 15 amino acids. J gave up 6 bases and V 5 bases, and 8 bases lay outside the gene matches. The CDR3 sequence is CASSIRTGDAQPQHF. CDR3 sequence (DNA): TGTGCCAGCAGTATACGGACAGGGGACGCTCAGCCCCAGCATTTT.

The chain couples TRBV6-1 to TRBJ2-7, with 7 bases aligning to TRBD2. J lost 1 base, V lost 4 bases, and 7 bases had no gene match. CDR1 and CDR2 (germline): MNHNS, SASEGT. This CDR3 is 15 amino acids long. The CDR3 DNA sequence: TGTGCCAGCAGTGGGTCTCTAGCGGAGTCCTACGAGCAGTACTTC. Protein sequence: CASSGSLAESYEQYF.

V usage is TRBV19 and J usage is TRBJ2-7, with 9 bases that match TRBD2. Germline V gene sequence: CDR1 LNHDA, CDR2 SQIVND (reference sequence). The V gene end was trimmed by 6 bases and the J gene end by 2 bases; junction bases not matched to a gene: 8. CDR3 size: 15 residues. The CDR3 DNA reads TGTGCCAGTAGCCCCGAGTCTAGCGGGACCTACGAGCAGTACTTC. It translates to CASSPESSGTYEQYF.

The V and J genes are TRBV5-1 and TRBJ1-1; D perhaps matches TRBD1 (6 bases). Trimming cost V 4 bases and J 3 bases, with 13 bases left between them. The length of the CDR3 is 14 residues. Germline assignment: CDR1 SGHRS and CDR2 YFSETQ. CDR3 region: CASSGGTRYTEAFF. CDR3 DNA sequence: TGCGCCAGCAGCGGCGGGACACGATACACTGAAGCTTTCTTT.

The chain links TRBV5-8 to TRBJ2-1; D remains unclear. Looked up from germline, CDR1 is SGHTS and CDR2 is YDEGEE. Deletions cut 0 bases from V and 8 bases from J, with 3 bases between. The CDR3 covers 11 residues. CDR3 nucleotide sequence: TGTGCCAGCAGCTTGGCGTATGAGCAGTTCTTC. It codes for CASSLAYEQFF. Full variable domain (outside the CDR3, taken from reference TRBV5-8 and TRBJ2-1): EAGVTQSPTHLIKTRGQQATLRCSPISGHTSVYWYQQALGLGLQFLLWYDEGEERNRGNFPPRFSGRQFPNYSSELNVNALELEDSALYLCASSLAYEQFFGPGTRLTVL.

This clone was seen repeatedly, ten times or more. The chain uses TRBV19 and TRBJ2-5; 13 bases align to TRBD2. Germline CDR1 and CDR2: LNHDA and SQIVND (reference sequence). The CDR3 consists of 16 residues. V trimming: 5 bases; J trimming: 3 bases; junction bases outside the gene matches: 6. CDR3 residues: CASSQGLAGTEETQYF. The CDR3 region has the DNA TGTGCCAGTAGTCAGGGACTAGCGGGAACCGAAGAGACCCAGTACTTC.